Described below is a single T cell receptor (beta chain) sequence and its context. Its matching antigen is unknown. Only in-frame clones appear in the TCRdb table, and some are missing; sequencing was by immunoSEQ multiplex PCR. Among 30,000 to 40,000 clones listed, about 93% were seen once. V was cut by 5 bases and J by 7 bases, with 12 bases left in between. This CDR3 is 12 amino acids long. Germline-derived CDR1 and CDR2 are SGDLS and YYNGEE. This specimen comes from a study of cytomegalovirus exposure and HLA in healthy donors. General study findings and limits: The tendency of first-cohort TCR clusters to co-occur in the 120 or so validation repertoires was the finding of a later analysis. Specific recognition of CMV antigens was confirmed in vitro for a few chains (all CMV-associated). Cytomegalovirus status, reportedly, was diagnosed with high specificity and sensitivity by the classifier.

The sample taken for sequencing was PBMCs. The sequence was obtained from a man younger than 35 in good health and CMV-seronegative. This chain links TRBV9 with TRBJ1-2; D is uncertain. The CDR3: CASRGVHAGYTF. Here the CDR3 DNA reads TGTGCCAGCAGGGGCGTTCACGCTGGCTACACCTTC.